This T cell receptor (beta chain) was recorded in a study of T cell responses to AZD1222 COVID-19 vaccine. Whole-study results and caveats: Donors, mostly white British, included more females; clonal diversity was possibly underestimated. Spike-specific TCR depth and breadth grew after two AZD1222 doses. Per reports, nearly half of all spike-specific TCRs target regions that are unmutated in variants. There were vaccine-associated CD4 TCRs across spike, dominant at 160-218 and 743-854.

Trimming shortened V by 6 bases and J by 5 bases, and 13 bases separated the two germline ends. Per germline, CDR1 SGHTA and CDR2 FQGNSA. The CDR3 is 13 amino acids. Generated by immunoSEQ multiplex PCR, the TCRdb table keeps only in-frame clones and is missing some. The sample has 120,000 to 150,000 clones, under 90% seen once. In the case of this clone: Its antigen is unidentified.

The clonotype comes from an adult who received the AZD1222 COVID-19 vaccine. The specimen comprised peripheral blood, sampled 28 days after the second AZD1222 dose. J is TRBJ1-1 and V is TRBV7-2; D not certain. CDR3 DNA sequence: TGTGCCAGCAGGGGCTCTAGGCAGACTGAAGCTTTCTTT. Its translation is CASRGSRQTEAFF.